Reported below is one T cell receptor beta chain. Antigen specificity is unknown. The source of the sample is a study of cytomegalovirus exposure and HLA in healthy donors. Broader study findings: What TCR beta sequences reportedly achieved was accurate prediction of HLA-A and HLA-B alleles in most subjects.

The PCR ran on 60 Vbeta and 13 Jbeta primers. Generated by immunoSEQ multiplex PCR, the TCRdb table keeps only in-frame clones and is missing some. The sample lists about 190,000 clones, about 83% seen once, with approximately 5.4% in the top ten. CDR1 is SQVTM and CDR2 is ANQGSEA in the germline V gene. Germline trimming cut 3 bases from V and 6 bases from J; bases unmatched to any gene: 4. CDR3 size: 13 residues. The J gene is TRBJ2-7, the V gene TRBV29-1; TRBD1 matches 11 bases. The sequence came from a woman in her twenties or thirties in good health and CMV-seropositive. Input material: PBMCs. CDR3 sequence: CSVEGGQGGEQYF. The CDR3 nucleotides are TGCAGCGTTGAGGGGGGACAGGGGGGCGAGCAGTACTTC.